What follows are 14 T cell receptor beta chains derived from one specimen sequenced in a study of long-term antiretroviral therapy in people with HIV. Sequencing relied on immunoSEQ assay v3.0, run at survey level. Sequencing was performed with immunoSEQ multiplex PCR; in TCRdb, only in-frame clones are kept and a portion is missing. Of about 14,000 clones listed, 70% to 90% are singletons. The sample here was unsorted PBMCs, taken 6.2 years after starting antiretroviral therapy. All receptors derive from a man in his forties with HIV.

The CDR3 DNA sequence: TGTGCCTGGAGTGTAGGCGGGAGCGATTCCTACGAGCAGTACTTC. This gives the protein CAWSVGGSDSYEQYF. The chain is built from TRBV30 and TRBJ2-7, with 7 bases aligning to TRBD2. Germline CDR1 and CDR2: GTSNPN and SVGIG (reference sequence). The CDR3 contains 15 residues. Trimming removed 0 bases from V and 1 base from J; junction bases left unmatched: 6. The whole variable domain, filled in from reference TRBV30 and TRBJ2-7, reads SQTIHQWPATLVQPVGSPLSLECTVEGTSNPNLYWYRQAAGRGLQLLFYSVGIGQISSEVPQNLSASRPQDRQFILSSKKLLLSDSGFYLCAWSVGGSDSYEQYFGPGTRLTVT.

This chain joins TRBV4-3 and TRBJ1-3; D not resolved. CDR1 and CDR2 from the germline V gene are LGHNA and YSLEER. Trimming shortened V by 0 bases and J by 0 bases, and 3 bases separated the two germline ends. The CDR3 consists of 14 residues. CDR3 bases: TGCGCCAGCAGCCAAGATGCCTCTGGAAACACCATATATTTT. Translated: CASSQDASGNTIYF.

The chain couples TRBV7-9 to TRBJ2-7, with D possibly called TRBD1 or TRBD2 (5 bases each). Germline V gene lookup returns CDR1 SEHNR and CDR2 FQNEAQ (reference sequence). The CDR3 extends over 14 amino acids. Between the trimmed V and J ends, which lost 4 bases and 4 bases, there was a span of 14 bases. The CDR3 loop is CASSSGTVSYEQYF. The CDR3 DNA reads TGTGCCAGCAGCTCGGGGACCGTGTCTTACGAGCAGTACTTC.

The chain joins TRBV14 to TRBJ2-7; D is perhaps TRBD2 (6 bases). CDR1 is SGHDN and CDR2 is FVKESK in the germline V gene. The V and J ends lost 2 bases and 3 bases respectively, with 14 bases between them. The CDR3 spans 15 residues. The CDR3 spells CASSQYSGLGYEQYF. CDR3 DNA sequence: TGTGCCAGCAGCCAATACTCGGGACTTGGCTACGAGCAGTACTTC.

This clone was found once. The gene calls are TRBV30 and TRBJ2-7, with a tentative D call TRBD2 (6 bases). Trimming stripped 2 bases from V and 2 bases from J, with 7 bases between. The length of the CDR3 is 12 residues. Germline CDR1 is GTSNPN and CDR2 is SVGIG (reference sequence). The CDR3, as DNA: TGTGCCTGGAGTCGGGAGCCCTACGAGCAGTACTTC. It translates to CAWSREPYEQYF.

The chain recombines TRBV5-1 with TRBJ1-2, with 9 bases aligning to TRBD1. Germline loops: CDR1 SGHRS, CDR2 YFSETQ. The CDR3 contains 16 residues. With V trimmed by 0 bases and J by 4 bases, 7 bases remained unmatched. The CDR3 bases are TGCGCCAGCAGCTTGGAGGACAGGGGACCATTCTATGGCTACACCTTC. It codes for CASSLEDRGPFYGYTF.

Only a few counts were recorded for this clone. This rearrangement joins TRBV9 to TRBJ2-7, with D maybe TRBD1 (5 bases). The CDR3 sequence is 13 residues long. Germline CDR1 reads SGDLS; CDR2 reads YYNGEE. V lost 3 bases and J 1 base, leaving 8 bases between the germline ends. CDR3 coding DNA: TGTGCCAGCAGCGCTACAGGATCCTACGAGCAGTACTTC. It yields the protein CASSATGSYEQYF.

CDR3 region: CASSLKTFEYEQFF. As DNA, the CDR3 is TGTGCCAGTAGTCTCAAGACCTTCGAATACGAGCAGTTCTTC. The J gene is TRBJ2-1, the V gene TRBV19; no firm D call. Trimming pared 5 bases from V and 10 bases from J, leaving 18 bases between. The CDR3 is made up of 14 amino acids. CDR1 LNHDA and CDR2 SQIVND come from the germline V gene (reference sequence).

V is TRBV15 and J is TRBJ2-7; no clear D gene. The CDR3 totals 13 residues. Trimming stripped 2 bases from V and 3 bases from J, with 8 bases between. Per germline, CDR1 LNHNV and CDR2 YYDKDF (reference sequence). The CDR3 DNA sequence: TGTGCCACCAGCAGACATCGAGACTACGAGCAGTACTTC. It codes for CATSRHRDYEQYF. The variable domain in full, completed from reference TRBV15 and TRBJ2-7, reads DAMVIQNPRYQVTQFGKPVTLSCSQTLNHNVMYWYQQKSSQAPKLLFHYYDKDFNNEADTPDNFQSRRPNTSFCFLDIRSPGLGDTAMYLCATSRHRDYEQYFGPGTRLTVT.

The chain recombines TRBV4-1 with TRBJ1-4; D call uncertain. Trimming took 4 bases from V and 5 from J, leaving 11 bases between them. Germline values: CDR1 MGHRA, CDR2 YSYEKL. The CDR3 spans 14 residues. CDR3 coding DNA: TGCGCCAGCAGCCTCTGGGGAGGGAATGAAAAACTGTTTTTT. This encodes CASSLWGGNEKLFF.

J is TRBJ1-4 and V is TRBV6-5; no clear D gene. Per germline, CDR1 MNHEY and CDR2 SVGAGI. Trimming shortened V by 2 bases and J by 12 bases, and 10 bases separated the two germline ends. This CDR3 contains 12 residues. CDR3 in DNA: TGTGCCAGCAGTTACGGGAGCGGGGAACTGTTTTTT. This gives the protein CASSYGSGELFF.

This sequence joins TRBV5-6 and TRBJ2-5; maybe TRBD2 (6 bases). The CDR3 runs 16 residues. CDR1 and CDR2 from the germline V gene are SGHDT and YYEEEE. V was cut by 1 base and J by 0 bases, with 13 bases left in between. The CDR3 sequence: CASSLRLALYQETQYF. Written as DNA, the CDR3 is TGTGCCAGCAGCTTGAGGCTAGCGCTCTACCAAGAGACCCAGTACTTC. Full variable domain (remainder filled in from reference TRBV5-6 and TRBJ2-5): DAGVTQSPTHLIKTRGQQVTLRCSPKSGHDTVSWYQQALGQGPQFIFQYYEEEERQRGNFPDRFSGHQFPNYSSELNVNALLLGDSALYLCASSLRLALYQETQYFGPGTRLLVL.

V and J are TRBV7-2 and TRBJ2-7, with D unclear. V was cut by 0 bases and J by 4 bases, with 7 bases left in between. This CDR3 is built from 13 residues. Germline V gene sequence: CDR1 SGHTA, CDR2 FQGNSA. The CDR3 here is CASSLAPRYEQYF. CDR3 coding DNA: TGTGCCAGCAGCTTAGCGCCGAGATACGAGCAGTACTTC.

The chain links TRBV28 to TRBJ1-2; D may be TRBD1 (6 bases). Germline CDR1 MDHEN, CDR2 SYDVKM. With 8 bases removed from V and 7 bases from J, the gap between germline ends came to 23 bases. The CDR3 is 15 residues long. The CDR3: CASGLPGQSLGGYTF. The CDR3 nucleotides are TGTGCCAGCGGCTTACCGGGACAAAGTCTCGGTGGCTACACCTTC.